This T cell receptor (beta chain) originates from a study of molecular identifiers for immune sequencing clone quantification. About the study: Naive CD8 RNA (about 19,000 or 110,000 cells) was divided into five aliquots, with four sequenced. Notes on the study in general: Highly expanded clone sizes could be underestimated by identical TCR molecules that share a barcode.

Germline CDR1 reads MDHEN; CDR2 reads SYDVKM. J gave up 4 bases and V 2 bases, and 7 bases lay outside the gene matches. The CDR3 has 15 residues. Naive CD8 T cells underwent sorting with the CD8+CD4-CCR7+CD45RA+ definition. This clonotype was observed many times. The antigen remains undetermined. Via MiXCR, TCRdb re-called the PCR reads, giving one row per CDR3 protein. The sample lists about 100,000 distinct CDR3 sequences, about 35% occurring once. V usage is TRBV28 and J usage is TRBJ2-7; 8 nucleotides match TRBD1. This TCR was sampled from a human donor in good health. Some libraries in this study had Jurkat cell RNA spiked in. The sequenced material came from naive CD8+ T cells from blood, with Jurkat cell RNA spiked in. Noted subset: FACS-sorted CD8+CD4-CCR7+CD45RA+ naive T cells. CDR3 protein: CASSLPRTGRYEQYF. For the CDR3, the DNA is TGTGCCAGCAGTTTACCCCGGACAGGGCGGTACGAGCAGTACTTC.